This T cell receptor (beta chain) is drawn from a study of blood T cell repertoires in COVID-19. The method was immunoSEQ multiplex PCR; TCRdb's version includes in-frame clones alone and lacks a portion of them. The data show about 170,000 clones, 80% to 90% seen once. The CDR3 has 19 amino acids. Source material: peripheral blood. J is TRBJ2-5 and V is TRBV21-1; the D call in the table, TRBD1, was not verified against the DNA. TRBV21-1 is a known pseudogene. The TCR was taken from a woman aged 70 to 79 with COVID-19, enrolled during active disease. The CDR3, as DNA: TGTGCCAGCAAAACTCCGGGACAGGGCGCGCTCGGAAGCCAAGAGACCCAGTACTTC. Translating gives CASKTPGQGALGSQETQYF.